This TCR beta chain emerged from a study of CD8 T cells in Susac syndrome. The CDR3 sequence is 17 residues long. Trimming removed 1 base from V and 3 bases from J, with 17 bases in between. CDR1 and CDR2 from the germline V gene are SEHNR and FQNEAQ (reference sequence). A quantity of roughly 0.5 to 1 ug RNA underwent reverse transcription using random hexamers. TCR beta CDR3 was amplified by immunoSEQ covering 54 Vbeta and 13 Jbeta. TCRdb re-derived calls from the immunoSEQ multiplex PCR reads in MiXCR, one entry per CDR3 protein. The sample has a few hundred thousand distinct CDR3 sequences, under 95% seen once.

Sequencing input: CD4+ T cells from PBMCs. The clonotype comes from a human donor with multiple sclerosis. The chain combines TRBV7-9 with TRBJ2-3; D is possibly TRBD2 (5 bases). CDR3 in amino acids: CASSLGIRRDETDTQYF. CDR3 DNA: TGTGCCAGCAGCTTAGGTATTCGACGGGATGAAACAGATACGCAGTATTTT.